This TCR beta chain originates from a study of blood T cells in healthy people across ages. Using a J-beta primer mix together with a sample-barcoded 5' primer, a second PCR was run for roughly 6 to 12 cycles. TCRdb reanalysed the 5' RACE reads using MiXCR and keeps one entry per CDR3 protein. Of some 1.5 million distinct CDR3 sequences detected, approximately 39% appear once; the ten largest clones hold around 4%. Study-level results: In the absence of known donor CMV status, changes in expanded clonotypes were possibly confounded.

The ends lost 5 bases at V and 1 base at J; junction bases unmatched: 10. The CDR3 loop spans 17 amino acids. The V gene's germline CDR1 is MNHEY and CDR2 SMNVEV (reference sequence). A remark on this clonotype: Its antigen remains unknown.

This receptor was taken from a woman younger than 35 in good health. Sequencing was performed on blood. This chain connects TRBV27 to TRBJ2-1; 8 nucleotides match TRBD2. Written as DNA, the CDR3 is TGTGCCAGCAGTGTCAACCCCGGGACTAGATCCTACAATGAGCAGTTCTTC. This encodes CASSVNPGTRSYNEQFF.